This TCR beta chain was sequenced for a study of a mutant IDH1 vaccine in newly diagnosed glioma. Study in general: Mean patient age was approximately 39 years; 62.5% were male and about 40% female.

Noted time point: week 5, during vaccination. Doses consisted of 300 ug of mutant IDH1 20-mer peptide each, paired with topical imiquimod. Each of the donors came in with new WHO grade 3 or 4 astrocytomas that were IDH1-mutant and ATRX-lost. CDR3 length: 14 amino acids. V shed 6 bases and J shed 4 bases, with 15 bases lying between them. Germline V gives CDR1 SNHLY, CDR2 FYNNEI. Generated by immunoSEQ multiplex PCR, the TCRdb table keeps only in-frame clones and is missing some. The sample includes about 36,000 clones, 81% of them seen just once. A note on this clone: Its antigen is not known.

This TCR came from a man between 50 and 59 years old with glioma. The chain has TRBV2 and TRBJ1-1; D call uncertain. Sample: PBMCs, taken from a glioma patient whose treatment included an IDH1 peptide vaccine. CDR3 protein: CASRKDLWATEAFF. In nucleotides, the CDR3 is TGTGCCAGCAGAAAGGATCTTTGGGCCACTGAAGCTTTCTTT.